The 2 T cell receptor beta chains below all came from one sample that was sequenced in a study of T cells in narcolepsy. TCRdb's copy holds only in-frame clones and misses some; the assay was immunoSEQ multiplex PCR. Of some 30,000 clones in the sample, around four fifths were seen once. Material for sequencing was memory (CD45RA-) CD4+ T cells from blood. The receptors stem from a human donor in good health.

The chain joins TRBV7-2 to TRBJ1-3, with D possibly TRBD1 on 6 matching bases. V was cut by 2 bases and J by 2 bases, with 10 bases left in between. The CDR3 length is 15 residues. CDR1 and CDR2 (germline): SGHTA, FQGNSA. This CDR3 reads CASSLLAGAGNTIYF. The CDR3 nucleotides are TGTGCCAGCAGCTTACTGGCAGGGGCTGGAAACACCATATATTTT.

The chain employs TRBV27 and TRBJ1-1, with a tentative D call TRBD1 (6 bases). The V and J ends lost 4 bases and 4 bases respectively, with 19 bases between them. CDR1 MNHEY and CDR2 SMNVEV come from the germline V gene (reference sequence). The CDR3 spans 16 residues. Here the CDR3 DNA reads TGTGCCAGCAGTTCTTTCGGTGTACAGGGAGTCACTGAAGCTTTCTTT. It specifies CASSSFGVQGVTEAFF.